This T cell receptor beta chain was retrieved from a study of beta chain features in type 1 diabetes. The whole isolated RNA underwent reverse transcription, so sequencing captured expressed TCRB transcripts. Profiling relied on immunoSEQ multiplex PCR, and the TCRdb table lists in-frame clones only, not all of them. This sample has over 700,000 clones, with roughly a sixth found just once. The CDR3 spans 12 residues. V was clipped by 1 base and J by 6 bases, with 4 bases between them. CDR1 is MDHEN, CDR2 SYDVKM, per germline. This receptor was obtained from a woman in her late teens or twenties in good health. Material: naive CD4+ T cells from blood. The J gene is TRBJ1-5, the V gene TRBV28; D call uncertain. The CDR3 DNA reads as TGTGCCAGCAGTTTATCGCGTCAGCCCCAGCATTTT. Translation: CASSLSRQPQHF.